These 6 T cell receptor beta chains were all obtained from the same sample, sequenced in a study of blood T cell repertoires in COVID-19. Sequenced by immunoSEQ multiplex PCR; TCRdb stores in-frame clones only, minus some. This table holds more than 200,000 clones, about 85% found once. The specimen was peripheral blood. All receptors derive from an elderly woman with acute or convalescent COVID-19.

J is TRBJ1-3 and V is TRBV18; D remains ambiguous. V shed 5 bases and J shed 9 bases, with 17 bases lying between them. The CDR3 spans 14 residues. Germline V gene lookup returns CDR1 KGHSH and CDR2 LQKENI. CDR3 in amino acids: CASSSDGGPATIYF. In DNA, the CDR3 is TGTGCCAGCTCATCAGACGGCGGGCCGGCCACCATATATTTT.

The rearrangement joins TRBV28 to TRBJ2-7, with TRBD1 matching 7 bases. Trimming took 6 bases from V and 2 from J; bases not matched to a gene: 4. The length of the CDR3 is 13 residues. Per germline, CDR1 MDHEN and CDR2 SYDVKM. The CDR3 here is CASSPGQPYEQYF. The CDR3 DNA is TGTGCCAGCAGCCCGGGACAGCCCTACGAGCAGTACTTC.

This clone was counted many times. This sequence joins TRBV6-1 and TRBJ2-2; 11 nucleotides line up with TRBD1. The J segment lost 3 bases and the V segment lost 4 bases, leaving 16 bases of the junction unmatched. The CDR3 loop spans 20 amino acids. Germline V gene lookup returns CDR1 MNHNS and CDR2 SASEGT. DNA of the CDR3: TGTGCCAGCAGTGGCAGGAGGACAGGGGGCGCTTTAAGGTACACCGGGGAGCTGTTTTTT. Residues: CASSGRRTGGALRYTGELFF.

The chain uses TRBV5-1 and TRBJ2-5, with 9 bases matching TRBD2. V lost 3 bases and J lost 4; bases outside the gene matches: 10. This CDR3 contains 16 residues. CDR1 and CDR2 (germline): SGHRS, YFSETQ. The CDR3 region is CASSSGELAGRETQYF. In DNA form, the CDR3 reads TGCGCCAGCAGCTCGGGGGAACTAGCGGGTCGAGAGACCCAGTACTTC.

This clone was picked up a small number of times. The rearrangement joins TRBV10-1 to TRBJ1-1, with D maybe TRBD1 (5 bases). There are 14 residues in the CDR3. CDR1 is WNHNN and CDR2 is SYGVQD in the germline V gene (reference sequence). The V and J ends lost 2 bases and 5 bases respectively, with 12 bases between them. The CDR3 DNA sequence: TGCGCCAGCAGTGAGAATTCAGGGTTAACTGAAGCTTTCTTT. It yields the protein CASSENSGLTEAFF.

The gene calls are TRBV4-1 and TRBJ1-4, with TRBD1 as a possible D gene (5 bases). Germline values: CDR1 MGHRA, CDR2 YSYEKL. The CDR3 sequence is 15 residues long. The V end was cut by 1 base, the J end by 10 bases, with 16 bases between. CDR3 sequence (DNA): TGCGCCAGCAGCCAAGTCCCGGGGGAAATTGGAAAACTGTTTTTT. It codes for CASSQVPGEIGKLFF.